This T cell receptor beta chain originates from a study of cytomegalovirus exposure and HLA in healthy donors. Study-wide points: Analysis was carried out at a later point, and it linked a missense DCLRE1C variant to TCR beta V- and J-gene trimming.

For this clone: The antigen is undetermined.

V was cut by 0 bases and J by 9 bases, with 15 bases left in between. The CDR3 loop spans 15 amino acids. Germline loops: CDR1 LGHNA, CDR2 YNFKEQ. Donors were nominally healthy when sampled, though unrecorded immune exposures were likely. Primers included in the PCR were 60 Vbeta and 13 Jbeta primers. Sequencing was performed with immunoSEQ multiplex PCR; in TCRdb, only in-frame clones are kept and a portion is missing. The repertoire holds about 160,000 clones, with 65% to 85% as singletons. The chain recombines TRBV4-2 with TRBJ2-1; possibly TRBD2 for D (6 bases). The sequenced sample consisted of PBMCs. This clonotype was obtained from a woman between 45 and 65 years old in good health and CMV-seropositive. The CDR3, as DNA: TGTGCCAGCAGCCAAGAGGACGCGAGCGGGCCTGAGCAGTTCTTC. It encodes CASSQEDASGPEQFF.